The present T cell receptor beta chain was sequenced within a study of blood T cell repertoires in COVID-19. Germline V lookup: CDR1 MNHEY, CDR2 SMNVEV (reference sequence). V was shortened by 4 bases and J by 2 bases, with 18 bases between the two germline ends. There are 16 residues in the CDR3. Method: immunoSEQ multiplex PCR; TCRdb's copy keeps in-frame clones and lacks some. The repertoire holds about 360,000 clones, with roughly 87% as singletons. Participant age was roughly 18 to 100 years, and participants resided in roughly 25 US areas. The clonotype comes from a woman aged 40 to 50 with acute COVID-19. The sequenced sample was PBMCs or T cells enriched from blood (not recorded which). This chain connects TRBV27 to TRBJ2-7, with a tentative D call TRBD2 (6 bases). The CDR3 sequence: CASSYLSGLHPYEQYF. The DNA of the CDR3 is TGTGCCAGCAGTTACTTGTCGGGACTGCATCCCTACGAGCAGTACTTC.